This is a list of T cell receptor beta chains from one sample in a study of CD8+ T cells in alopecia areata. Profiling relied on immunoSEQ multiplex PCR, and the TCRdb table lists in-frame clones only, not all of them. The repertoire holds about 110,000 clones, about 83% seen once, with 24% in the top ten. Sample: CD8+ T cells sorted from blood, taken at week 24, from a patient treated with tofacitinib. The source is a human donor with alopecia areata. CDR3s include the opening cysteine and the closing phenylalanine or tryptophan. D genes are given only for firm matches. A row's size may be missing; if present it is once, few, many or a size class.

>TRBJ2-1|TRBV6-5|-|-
TGTGCCAGCGCCTTAGGGTCCTACAATGAGCAGTTCTTC
CASALGSYNEQFF
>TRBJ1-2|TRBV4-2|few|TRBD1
TGTGCCAGCAGCCAAGATCGACAGGGGTCCTATGGCTACACCTTC
CASSQDRQGSYGYTF
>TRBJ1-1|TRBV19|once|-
TGTGCCAGTATGAGAGGGGTGACTGAAGCTTTCTTT
CASMRGVTEAFF
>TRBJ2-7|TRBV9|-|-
TGTGCCAGCAGCCCGCGGACGGGCTACGAGCAGTACTTC
CASSPRTGYEQYF
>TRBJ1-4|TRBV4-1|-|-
TGCGCCAGCAGCCAAGGCGCAGGGCTTAATGAAAAACTGTTTTTT
CASSQGAGLNEKLFF
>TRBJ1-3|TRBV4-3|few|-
TGCGCCAGCAGCCAAGACCGGACATCTGGAAACACCATATATTTT
CASSQDRTSGNTIYF
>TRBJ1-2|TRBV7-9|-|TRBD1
TGTGCCAGCAGCTCGCCCGGGACAGGGTTGGGTGGCTACACCTTC
CASSSPGTGLGGYTF
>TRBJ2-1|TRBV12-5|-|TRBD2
TGTGCTAGTGGTTTCCATCCGGGACTAGCCCTTGGTGAGCAGTTCTTC
CASGFHPGLALGEQFF
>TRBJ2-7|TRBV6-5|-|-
TGTGCCAGCAGTCCGGGTCCATTCTCCTACGAGCAGTACTTC
CASSPGPFSYEQYF
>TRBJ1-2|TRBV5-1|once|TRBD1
TGCGCCAGCAGTTCTGTTCAGGGGGCCTTGTATGGCTACACCTTC
CASSSVQGALYGYTF
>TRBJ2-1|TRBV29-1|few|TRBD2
TGCAGCGTTGGGGGGACTAGCACACCCAATGAGCAGTTCTTC
CSVGGTSTPNEQFF
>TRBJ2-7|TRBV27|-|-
TGTGCCAGCGGGGGACATCCCTACGAGCAGTACTTC
CASGGHPYEQYF
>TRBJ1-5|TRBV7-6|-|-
TGTGCCAGCAGCTTAGGGGGATATCAGCCCCAGCATTTT
CASSLGGYQPQHF
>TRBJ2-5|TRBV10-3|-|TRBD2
TGTGCCATCAGTGAGCGGGGGGGCCAAGAGACCCAGTACTTC
CAISERGGQETQYF
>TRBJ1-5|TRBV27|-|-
TGTGCCAGCAGTTCGGTATACGGGGTGAGTCAGCCCCAGCATTTT
CASSSVYGVSQPQHF
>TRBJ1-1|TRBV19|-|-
TGTGCCAGTAGCGGGGAATATGACACTGAAGCTTTCTTT
CASSGEYDTEAFF
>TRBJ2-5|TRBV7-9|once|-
TGTGCCAGCAGCTTAGTTTCTCAGGAGACCCAGTACTTC
CASSLVSQETQYF
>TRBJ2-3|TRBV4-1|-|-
TGCGCCAGCAGCCAAGGCGCCCCCTGGGGCACAGATACGCAGTATTTT
CASSQGAPWGTDTQYF
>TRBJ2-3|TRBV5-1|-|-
TGCGCCAGCAGCTCCGACAGGACTAGCACAGATACGCAGTATTTT
CASSSDRTSTDTQYF
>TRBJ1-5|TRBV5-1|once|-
TGCGCCAGCAGCCCAGTGGGGGGGAGGCAGCCCCAGCATTTT
CASSPVGGRQPQHF
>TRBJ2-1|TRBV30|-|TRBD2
TGTGCCTGGAGTGTAAACGAGCTAGCGGGCCTGTTGTACAATGAGCAGTTCTTC
CAWSVNELAGLLYNEQFF
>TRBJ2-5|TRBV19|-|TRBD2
TGTGCCAGTAGTCCGTCTAGCGGGGAGATGCAGACCCAGTACTTC
CASSPSSGEMQTQYF
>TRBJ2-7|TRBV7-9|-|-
TGTGCCAGCAGCCTGGGGGCCCCCGACGAGCAGTACTTC
CASSLGAPDEQYF
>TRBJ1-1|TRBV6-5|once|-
TGTGCCAGCAGTTACACCAAGACTGAAGCTTTCTTT
CASSYTKTEAFF
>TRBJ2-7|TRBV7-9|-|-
TGTGCCAGCAGCCCTCCCGGGGCTAGCGCCGCGGTCGAGCAGTACTTC
CASSPPGASAAVEQYF
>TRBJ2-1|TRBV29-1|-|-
TGCAGCGTTGGAGGGGGGGCATACAATGAGCAGTTCTTC
CSVGGGAYNEQFF
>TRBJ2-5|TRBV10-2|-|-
TGCGCCAGCAGTGAGCCCACTCGAGTGGAGACCCAGTACTTC
CASSEPTRVETQYF
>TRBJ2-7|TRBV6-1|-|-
TGTGCCAGCAGTGAATTGGGGAGCTCCTACGAGCAGTACTTC
CASSELGSSYEQYF
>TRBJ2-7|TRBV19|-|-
TGTGCCAGTAGTCCCCGGGACGTAGCCTACGAGCAGTACTTC
CASSPRDVAYEQYF
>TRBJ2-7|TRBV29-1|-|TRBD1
TGCAGCGCCGAGGGGGACAGTGCCTACGAGCAGTACTTC
CSAEGDSAYEQYF
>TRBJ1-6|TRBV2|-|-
TGTGCCAGCAGTGCAGGGGCCAATTCACCCCTCCACTTT
CASSAGANSPLHF
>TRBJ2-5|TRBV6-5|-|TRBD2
TGTGCCAGCACCCAGGGCGGGGGGCACCAAGAGACCCAGTACTTC
CASTQGGGHQETQYF
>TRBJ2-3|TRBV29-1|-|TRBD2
TGCAGCGTTGCAGGGAGCGGGGGGAAAGGAGATACGCAGTATTTT
CSVAGSGGKGDTQYF
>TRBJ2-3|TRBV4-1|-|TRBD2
TGCGCCAGCAGCCAAACGACTAGCGGGGGTGATACGCAGTATTTT
CASSQTTSGGDTQYF
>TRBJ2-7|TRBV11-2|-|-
TGTGCCAGCACCACCGTCTCTCGCGAGCAGTACTTC
CASTTVSREQYF
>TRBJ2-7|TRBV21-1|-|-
TGTGCCAGCCTGTGTGTTCCCCGAGAGTACTTC
CASLCVPREYF
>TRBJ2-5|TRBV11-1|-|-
TGTGCCAGCAGCGGGTACCAAGAGACCCAGTACTTC
CASSGYQETQYF
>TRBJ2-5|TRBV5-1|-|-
TGCGCCAGCAGCCCCTACGACAGGACCTTACAAGAGACCCAGTACTTC
CASSPYDRTLQETQYF
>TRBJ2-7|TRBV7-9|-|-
TGTGCCAGCAGCCACGAGGGGTTCGACTCCTACGAGCAGTACTTC
CASSHEGFDSYEQYF
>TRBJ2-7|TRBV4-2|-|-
TGTGCCAGCAGCCACCCCCCAGGAGGGGAGCAGTACTTC
CASSHPPGGEQYF
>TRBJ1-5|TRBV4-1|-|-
TGCGCCAGCAGCCAAGTGGACGGCTACGGAGGGCAGCCCCAGCATTTT
CASSQVDGYGGQPQHF
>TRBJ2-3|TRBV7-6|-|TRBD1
TGTGCCAGCAGCTTCGACAGGGGGCAAACAGATACGCAGTATTTT
CASSFDRGQTDTQYF
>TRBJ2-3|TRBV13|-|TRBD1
TGTGCCAGCAGCTCCCGACAGGGATGGGGCACAGATACGCAGTATTTT
CASSSRQGWGTDTQYF
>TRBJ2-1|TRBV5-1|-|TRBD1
TGCGCCAGCAGCGGGGGGACAGGGTCCTACAATGAGCAGTTCTTC
CASSGGTGSYNEQFF
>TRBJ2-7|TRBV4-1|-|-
TGCGCCAGCAGCCAGGGGACTGGCTACGAGCAGTACTTC
CASSQGTGYEQYF
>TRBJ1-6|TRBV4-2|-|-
TGTGCCAGCAGCCAAGATGACATAAACAATTCACCCCTCCACTTT
CASSQDDINNSPLHF
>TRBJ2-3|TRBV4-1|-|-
TGCGCCAGCAGCCCCGCCCTAGCATTAGGGGCTGCGCAGTATTTT
CASSPALALGAAQYF
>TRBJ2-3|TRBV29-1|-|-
TGCAGCGTGTTCCCCGCGGTAACAGATACGCAGTATTTT
CSVFPAVTDTQYF
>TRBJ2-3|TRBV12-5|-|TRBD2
TGTGCTAGTGGTATGCGACTAGCGGGGGGCACAGATACGCAGTATTTT
CASGMRLAGGTDTQYF
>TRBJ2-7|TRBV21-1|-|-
TGTGCCAGCAGCCTCGGGACACCGCTCTCCTACGAGCAGTACTTC
CASSLGTPLSYEQYF
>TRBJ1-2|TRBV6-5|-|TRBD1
TGTGCCAGCACCGGGACAGGAGAGCTCTATGGCTACACCTTC
CASTGTGELYGYTF
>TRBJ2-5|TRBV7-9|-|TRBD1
TGTGCCAGCAGCCCGGGACAGGGATTGTTGGAGACCCAGTACTTC
CASSPGQGLLETQYF
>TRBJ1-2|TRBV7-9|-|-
TGTGCCAGCAGCTTACAGGGGCCCGACTATGGCTACACCTTC
CASSLQGPDYGYTF
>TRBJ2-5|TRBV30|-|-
TGTGCCTGGAACTACAGGGAACAAGAGACCCAGTACTTC
CAWNYREQETQYF
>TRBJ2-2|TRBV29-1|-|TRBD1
TGCAGCGTTGAATGGCGGGACAGGGTCACCGGGGAGCTGTTTTTT
CSVEWRDRVTGELFF
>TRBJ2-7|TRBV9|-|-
TGTGCCAGCAGCGTAGACAGTCTCTACGAGCAGTACTTC
CASSVDSLYEQYF
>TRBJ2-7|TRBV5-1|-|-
TGCGCCAGCAGCTTTAGGGCCCCGGGGGAGCAGTACTTC
CASSFRAPGEQYF
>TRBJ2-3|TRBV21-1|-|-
TGTGCCAGCAGCCGGGACAGATCTAGCACAGATACGCAGTATTTT
CASSRDRSSTDTQYF
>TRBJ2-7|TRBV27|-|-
TGTGCCAGCAGCCTTTCGGGAGCTAGCGTATACGAGCAGTACTTC
CASSLSGASVYEQYF